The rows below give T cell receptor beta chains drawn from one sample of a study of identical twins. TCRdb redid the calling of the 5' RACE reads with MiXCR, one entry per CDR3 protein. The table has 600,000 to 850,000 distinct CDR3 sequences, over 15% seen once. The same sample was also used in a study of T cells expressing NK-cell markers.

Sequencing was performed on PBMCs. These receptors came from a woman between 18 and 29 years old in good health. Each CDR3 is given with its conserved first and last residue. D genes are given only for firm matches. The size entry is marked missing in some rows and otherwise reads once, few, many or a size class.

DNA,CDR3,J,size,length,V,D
TGTGCCAGCAGCTTGGGCCTCCCCGGGGAGACCCAGTACTTC,CASSLGLPGETQYF,TRBJ2-5,few,14,TRBV7-9,.
TGTGCCAGCAGCTTAGCGGCGTCCGGGCCCCAGCATTTT,CASSLAASGPQHF,TRBJ1-5,.,13,TRBV7-9,.
TGTGCCTGGAGTGTTGGGGGCCGGGGCGCTTTCTTT,CAWSVGGRGAFF,TRBJ1-1,.,12,TRBV30,.
TGCAGCGTTGAGCAGGATAATCCCTACGAGCAGTACTTC,CSVEQDNPYEQYF,TRBJ2-7,.,13,TRBV29-1,.
TGTGCCAGCAGCGTAGAAGGCCCGGAGTACGAGCAGTACTTC,CASSVEGPEYEQYF,TRBJ2-7,.,14,TRBV9,.
TGCGCCAGCAGCCCGCGGGGGGACAATGAGCAGTTCTTC,CASSPRGDNEQFF,TRBJ2-1,many,13,TRBV5-1,TRBD2
TGTGCCACCAGCAGACAGATCTATGGCTACACCTTC,CATSRQIYGYTF,TRBJ1-2,.,12,TRBV15,.
TGTGCCAGCTCACCACCGGGACAGGCCCTAGATACGCAGTATTTT,CASSPPGQALDTQYF,TRBJ2-3,.,15,TRBV18,TRBD1
TGTGCCAGCAGTCGGGGACAGGGGGTACGCAGCTACACCTTC,CASSRGQGVRSYTF,TRBJ1-2,.,14,TRBV25-1,TRBD1
TGCGCCAGCAGCTTGATCGATCCCAGGGTCAACGAGCAGTACTTC,CASSLIDPRVNEQYF,TRBJ2-7,few,15,TRBV5-1,.
TGCAGTGCTAGAGATACCCTGGCGGGCTTAGCCTACGAGCAGTACTTC,CSARDTLAGLAYEQYF,TRBJ2-7,few,16,TRBV20-1,.
TGTGCCAGCAGATCTGGGAGGGGAGGCGGCTACACCTTC,CASRSGRGGGYTF,TRBJ1-2,few,13,TRBV12-3/TRBV12-4,.
TGTGCCAGCAGTGAACCGGGACACTACGAGCAGTACTTC,CASSEPGHYEQYF,TRBJ2-7,once,13,TRBV6-1,.
TGTGCCAGCTCACCACGTCAATCCATGAACACTGAAGCTTTCTTT,CASSPRQSMNTEAFF,TRBJ1-1,.,15,TRBV18,.
TGCAGTGCCCGAGGCGGGATCCCCTACAATGAGCAGTTCTTC,CSARGGIPYNEQFF,TRBJ2-1,few,14,TRBV20-1,.
TGCAGCGTTGATAGGTCAAGTGGGGAGACCCAGTACTTC,CSVDRSSGETQYF,TRBJ2-5,many,13,TRBV29-1,.
TGTGCCAGCAGCGAACAGGACATCGGGTGGACTGAAGCTTTCTTT,CASSEQDIGWTEAFF,TRBJ1-1,.,15,TRBV7-9,.
TGCAGTGCTAGTTCCTGGGACAGGGGCTCCTACGAGCAGTACTTC,CSASSWDRGSYEQYF,TRBJ2-7,many,15,TRBV20-1,TRBD1
TGTGCCAGCAGCTTAGCCCTTGGACTAGCGGGGACGCGCCAGCAGTTCTTC,CASSLALGLAGTRQQFF,TRBJ2-1,few,17,TRBV7-9,TRBD2
TGTGCCAGCAGTTGGGGGCAATTAGGCCCCTATGGCTACACCTTC,CASSWGQLGPYGYTF,TRBJ1-2,few,15,TRBV12-3/TRBV12-4,.
TGTGCCAGCAGTTTATCCTACACGTGGGAGCAGTACTTC,CASSLSYTWEQYF,TRBJ2-7,.,13,TRBV27,.
TGTGCCAGCAGAGACAGGGGGCAGAACACTGAAGCTTTCTTT,CASRDRGQNTEAFF,TRBJ1-1,.,14,TRBV3-1,TRBD1
TGCGCCAGCAGCGCATTAGGGGGGCCTGGAAACACCATATATTTT,CASSALGGPGNTIYF,TRBJ1-3,few,15,TRBV5-1,.
TGTGCCAGCAGCCCGACAGGGACGGCGGCCCAGTACTTC,CASSPTGTAAQYF,TRBJ2-5,few,13,TRBV6-1,TRBD1
TGCGCCAGCAGCTTGGCCAATGGGGCCGGGGAGCTGTTTTTT,CASSLANGAGELFF,TRBJ2-2,.,14,TRBV5-1,.
TGCGCCAGCAGCTTGGCCTCAGAGACCCAGTACTTC,CASSLASETQYF,TRBJ2-5,few,12,TRBV5-1,.
TGCGCCAGCAGGCCGACAGTAAACACTGAAGCTTTCTTT,CASRPTVNTEAFF,TRBJ1-1,many,13,TRBV5-1,.
TGTGCCAGCACTCGCCCCCTTTTGCGGGAGACGAACACCGGGGAGCTGTTTTTT,CASTRPLLRETNTGELFF,TRBJ2-2,.,18,TRBV6-1,TRBD2
TGTGCCAGCAGTTTCCGTAGGGGAGAGACCCAGTACTTC,CASSFRRGETQYF,TRBJ2-5,few,13,TRBV27,.
TGTGCCAGCAGTTTATCAGGAGCGGGGGGCCGTTACAATGAGCAGTTCTTC,CASSLSGAGGRYNEQFF,TRBJ2-1,.,17,TRBV28,TRBD2
TGTGCCAGCAGTTACCGGGACCGGCACACCTTC,CASSYRDRHTF,TRBJ1-2,few,11,TRBV6-5,.
TGTGCCAGCAGCCCTGGGGACAGGGCTGCGTACGAGCAGTACTTC,CASSPGDRAAYEQYF,TRBJ2-7,.,15,TRBV7-6,TRBD1
TGCAGTGCTAGTATAGCGAGAGGCCAGGATGAGCAGTACTTC,CSASIARGQDEQYF,TRBJ2-7,few,14,TRBV20-1,.
TGCAGTGCTAGACAGGATGAGCAGTTCTTC,CSARQDEQFF,TRBJ2-1,.,10,TRBV20-1,.
TGTGCCAGCAGCTTATGGGGCCCAAGGTTGTCAGATACGCAGTATTTT,CASSLWGPRLSDTQYF,TRBJ2-3,few,16,TRBV7-2,.
TGCAGTGCTTTCTTACAGGGACCTCTCAATGAGCAGTTCTTC,CSAFLQGPLNEQFF,TRBJ2-1,few,14,TRBV20-1,.
TGTGCCAGCTCACCACGGGTAGGCCCCTCGAAGACCCAGTACTTC,CASSPRVGPSKTQYF,TRBJ2-5,.,15,TRBV18,.
TGTGCCTGGAGGGGTAAAGGACTAGCGGTTCGGGATACGCAGTATTTT,CAWRGKGLAVRDTQYF,TRBJ2-3,.,16,TRBV30,TRBD2
TGTGCCAGCAGTGGTCCTGGGCTAGCGGGAGGAGATACGCAGTATTTT,CASSGPGLAGGDTQYF,TRBJ2-3,.,16,TRBV2,TRBD2
TGTGCCAGCAGCTTAGAGGCTAGCGGCCCGAGGACCGGGGAGCTGTTTTTT,CASSLEASGPRTGELFF,TRBJ2-2,many,17,TRBV13,TRBD2
TGCAGTGCTAGAGTAGGACAGGGGATGATTGAAGCTTTCTTT,CSARVGQGMIEAFF,TRBJ1-1,.,14,TRBV20-1,TRBD1
TGTGCCAGCAGCGTAGCGGGTCTCTCTGGGGAGCAGTACTTC,CASSVAGLSGEQYF,TRBJ2-7,.,14,TRBV9,.
TGTGCCAGCAGTGAATACCACGGGGATGAGCAGTTCTTC,CASSEYHGDEQFF,TRBJ2-1,few,13,TRBV25-1,.
TGTGCCAGCAGCCGTGTGAATTCCTACGAGCAGTACTTC,CASSRVNSYEQYF,TRBJ2-7,few,13,TRBV7-2,.
TGTGCCAGCAGCCGAACAGGGGAGGCTGAAGCTTTCTTT,CASSRTGEAEAFF,TRBJ1-1,.,13,TRBV12-3/TRBV12-4,TRBD1
TGCGCCAGCAGCTTGGCCGGGAACAGGGGCGGCGAGCAGTACTTC,CASSLAGNRGGEQYF,TRBJ2-7,.,15,TRBV5-1,TRBD1
TGTGCCAGCAGCTTCTTTCCCCAAGACGGCAGGGCGGACGAGCAGTACTTC,CASSFFPQDGRADEQYF,TRBJ2-7,few,17,TRBV11-2,.